This paragraph covers one T cell receptor (beta chain) sequence. Its antigen is still unknown. Blood was collected once per donor into heparin, averaging around 120 mL. The entry originates in a study of beta chain features in type 1 diabetes. Study background: All of the samples together had around 110,000,000 sorted cells examined. Study-wide findings and caveats: Researchers reported that naive, central memory and Treg TCRB repertoires appeared more similar in patients than in healthy donors. Shorter TCRB CDR3s, moderately but significantly so, were found in Type 1 diabetes patients in all four CD4+ subsets.

Germline V gene data show CDR1 as MNHNY and CDR2 as SVGAGI (reference sequence). CDR3 length: 15 amino acids. The germline V and J ends were trimmed by 6 bases and 5 bases, with 17 bases remaining between them. All of the isolated RNA was reverse transcribed, so expressed TCRB transcripts were sequenced. Generated by immunoSEQ multiplex PCR, the TCRdb table keeps only in-frame clones and is missing some. The sample has about 710,000 clones, more than 12% seen once. J is TRBJ1-5 and V is TRBV6-6; D perhaps matches TRBD1 (5 bases). The source of this sequence is a man aged 18 to 35 with type 1 diabetes. Sequencing was done on a sample of naive CD4+ T cells from blood. The CDR3 region is CASSRSGGRDQPQHF. The CDR3 DNA sequence: TGTGCCAGCAGCCGTTCGGGGGGTAGGGATCAGCCCCAGCATTTT.